This T cell receptor beta chain was found in a study of beta chain features in type 1 diabetes. Findings and caveats of the study: The study found that naive, central memory and Treg TCRB repertoires appeared more similar in patients than in healthy donors.

The authors reverse transcribed all of the isolated RNA, so sequencing captured expressed TCRB transcripts. Repertoires were generated with immunoSEQ multiplex PCR, while TCRdb's copy carries only in-frame clones and drops some. Among some 900,000 clones, under 20% were seen once, and the ten largest hold about 0.02%. V was pared by 4 bases and J by 3 bases, with 10 bases between. This CDR3 comprises 13 residues. Per germline, CDR1 KGHSH and CDR2 LQKENI. To note about this clone: The antigen remains undetermined.

The sample taken for sequencing was naive CD4+ T cells from blood. The genes are TRBV18 and TRBJ2-7; D is undetermined. This clonotype was sampled from a woman aged 18-30 years in good health. CDR3 in DNA: TGTGCCAGCTCACAGATGAGTGACTACGAGCAGTACTTC. The encoded protein is CASSQMSDYEQYF. The variable domain in full, with the rest retrieved from reference TRBV18 and TRBJ2-7, is NAGVMQNPRHLVRRRGQEARLRCSPMKGHSHVYWYRQLPEEGLKFMVYLQKENIIDESGMPKERFSAEFPKEGPSILRIQQVVRGDSAAYFCASSQMSDYEQYFGPGTRLTVT.